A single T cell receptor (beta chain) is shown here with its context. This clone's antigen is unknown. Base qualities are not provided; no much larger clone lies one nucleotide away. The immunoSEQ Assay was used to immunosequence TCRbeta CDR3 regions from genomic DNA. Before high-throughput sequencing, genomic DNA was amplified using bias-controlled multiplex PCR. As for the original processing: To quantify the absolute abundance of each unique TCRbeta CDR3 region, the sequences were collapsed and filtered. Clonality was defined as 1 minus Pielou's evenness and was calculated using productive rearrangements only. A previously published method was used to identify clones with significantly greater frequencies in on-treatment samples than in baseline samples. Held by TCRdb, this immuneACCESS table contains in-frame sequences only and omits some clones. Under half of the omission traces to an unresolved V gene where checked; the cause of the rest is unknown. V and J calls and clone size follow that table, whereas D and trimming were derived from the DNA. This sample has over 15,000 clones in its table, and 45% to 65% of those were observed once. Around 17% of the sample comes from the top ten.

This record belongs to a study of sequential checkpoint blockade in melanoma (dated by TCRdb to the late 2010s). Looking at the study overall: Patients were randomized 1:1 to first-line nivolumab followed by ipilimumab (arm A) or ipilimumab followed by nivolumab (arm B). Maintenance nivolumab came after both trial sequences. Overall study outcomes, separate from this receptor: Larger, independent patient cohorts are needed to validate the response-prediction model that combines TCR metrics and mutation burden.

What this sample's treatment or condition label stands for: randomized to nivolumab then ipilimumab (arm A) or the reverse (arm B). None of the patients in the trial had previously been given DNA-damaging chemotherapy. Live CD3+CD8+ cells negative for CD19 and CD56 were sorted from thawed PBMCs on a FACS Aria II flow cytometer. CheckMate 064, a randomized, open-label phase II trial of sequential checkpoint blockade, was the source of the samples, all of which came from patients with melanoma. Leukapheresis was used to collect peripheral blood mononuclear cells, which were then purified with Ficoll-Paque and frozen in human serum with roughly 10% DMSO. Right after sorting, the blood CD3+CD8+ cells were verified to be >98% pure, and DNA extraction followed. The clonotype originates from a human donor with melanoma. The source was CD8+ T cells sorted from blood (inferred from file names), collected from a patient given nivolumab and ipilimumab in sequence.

CDR3 loop: CATSRSRTSAYEQYF. In nucleotide form, the sequence is TGTGCCACCAGCAGAAGTAGGACTAGCGCCTACGAGCAGTACTTC. The chain joins TRBV15 to TRBJ2-7; 9 middle bases align to TRBD2. Per the germline V gene (reference sequence), LNHNV is the CDR1 and YYDKDF is the CDR2. The germline V end is reduced by 2 bases and the J end by 2 bases; junction bases left unmatched: 4. Measured from the cysteine to the phenylalanine, the CDR3 is 15 residues long. Here the CDR3 DNA is all that survives: 45 bases in frame from base 1.